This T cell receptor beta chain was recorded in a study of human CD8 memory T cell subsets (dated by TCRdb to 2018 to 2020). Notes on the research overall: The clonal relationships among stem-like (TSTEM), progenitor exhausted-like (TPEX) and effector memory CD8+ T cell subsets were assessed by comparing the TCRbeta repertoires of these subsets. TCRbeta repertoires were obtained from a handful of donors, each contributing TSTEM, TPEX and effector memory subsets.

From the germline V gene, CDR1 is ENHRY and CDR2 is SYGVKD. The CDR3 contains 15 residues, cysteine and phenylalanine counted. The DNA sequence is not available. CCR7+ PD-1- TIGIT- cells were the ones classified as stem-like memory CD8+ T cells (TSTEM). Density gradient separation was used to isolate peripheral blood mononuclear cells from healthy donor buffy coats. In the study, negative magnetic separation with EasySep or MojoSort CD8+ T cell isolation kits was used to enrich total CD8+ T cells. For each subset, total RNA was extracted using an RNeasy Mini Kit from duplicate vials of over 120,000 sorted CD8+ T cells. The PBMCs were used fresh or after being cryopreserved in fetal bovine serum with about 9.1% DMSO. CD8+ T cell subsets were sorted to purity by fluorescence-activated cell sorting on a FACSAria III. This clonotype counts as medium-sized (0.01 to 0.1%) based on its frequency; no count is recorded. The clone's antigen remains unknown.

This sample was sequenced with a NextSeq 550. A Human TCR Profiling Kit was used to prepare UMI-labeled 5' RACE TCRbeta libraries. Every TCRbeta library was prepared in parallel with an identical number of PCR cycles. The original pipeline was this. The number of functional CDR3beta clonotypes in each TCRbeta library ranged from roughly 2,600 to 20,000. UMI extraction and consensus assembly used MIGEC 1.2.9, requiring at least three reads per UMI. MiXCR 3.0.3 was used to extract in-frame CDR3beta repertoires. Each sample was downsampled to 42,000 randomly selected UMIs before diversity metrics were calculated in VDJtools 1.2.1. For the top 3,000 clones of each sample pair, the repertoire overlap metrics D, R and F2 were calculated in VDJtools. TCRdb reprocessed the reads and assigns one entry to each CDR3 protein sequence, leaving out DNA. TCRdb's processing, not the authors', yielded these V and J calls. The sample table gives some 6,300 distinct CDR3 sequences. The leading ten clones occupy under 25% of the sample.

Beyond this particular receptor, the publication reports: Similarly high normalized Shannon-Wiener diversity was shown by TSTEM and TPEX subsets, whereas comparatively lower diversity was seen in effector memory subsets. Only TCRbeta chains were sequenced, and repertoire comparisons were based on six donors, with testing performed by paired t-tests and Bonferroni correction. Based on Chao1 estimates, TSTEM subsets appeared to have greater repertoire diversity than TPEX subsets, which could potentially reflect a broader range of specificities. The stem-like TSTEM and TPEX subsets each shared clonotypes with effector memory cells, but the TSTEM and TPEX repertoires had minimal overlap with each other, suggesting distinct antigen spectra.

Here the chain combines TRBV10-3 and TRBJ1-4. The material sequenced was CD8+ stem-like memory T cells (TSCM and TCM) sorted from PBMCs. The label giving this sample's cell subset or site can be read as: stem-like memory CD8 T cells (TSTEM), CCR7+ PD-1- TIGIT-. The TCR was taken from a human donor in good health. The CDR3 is CAISERGGTNEKLFF.